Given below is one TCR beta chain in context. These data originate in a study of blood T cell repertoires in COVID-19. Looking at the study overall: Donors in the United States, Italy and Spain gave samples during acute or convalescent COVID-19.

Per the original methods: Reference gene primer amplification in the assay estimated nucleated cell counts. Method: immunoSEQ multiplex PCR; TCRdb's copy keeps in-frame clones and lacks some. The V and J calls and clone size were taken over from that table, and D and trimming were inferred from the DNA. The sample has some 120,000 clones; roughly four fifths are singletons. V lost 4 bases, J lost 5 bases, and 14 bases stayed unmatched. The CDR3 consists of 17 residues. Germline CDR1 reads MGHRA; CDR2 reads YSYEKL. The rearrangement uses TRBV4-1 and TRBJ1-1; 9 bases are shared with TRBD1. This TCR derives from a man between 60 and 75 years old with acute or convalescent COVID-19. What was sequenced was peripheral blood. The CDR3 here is CASSRNSRTGVVTEAFF. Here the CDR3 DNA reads TGCGCCAGCAGCCGTAATTCTCGGACAGGGGTTGTTACTGAAGCTTTCTTT.